The 14 T cell receptor beta chains below come from one sample, sequenced in a study of cytomegalovirus exposure and HLA in healthy donors. PCR used 60 Vbeta primers and 13 Jbeta primers. Using immunoSEQ multiplex PCR, the repertoire was profiled, and TCRdb retains in-frame clones only, with some absent. The data contain roughly 160,000 clones, 75% of them seen just once; the ten biggest clones take up around 2.6%. Material: PBMCs. These TCRs come from a female donor in good health and CMV-seronegative.

CDR3 residues: CASSMGTDQPQHF. Here the CDR3 DNA reads TGTGCCAGCAGCATGGGGACAGATCAGCCCCAGCATTTT. The chain joins TRBV7-8 to TRBJ1-5, with 7 nucleotides matching TRBD1. Unmatched junction bases numbered 3, after V lost 5 bases and J lost 5 bases. The CDR3 is 13 residues long. The germline V gene encodes CDR1 SGHVS and CDR2 FQNEAQ.

The gene calls are TRBV7-2 and TRBJ1-5; 7 nucleotides match TRBD1. Germline lookup yields CDR1 SGHTA and CDR2 FQGNSA. This CDR3 comprises 14 residues. The ends lost 1 base at V and 6 bases at J; junction bases unmatched: 3. The CDR3 DNA is TGTGCCAGCAGCTTAGGAGGGGGCATTCAGCCCCAGCATTTT. Amino acid sequence: CASSLGGGIQPQHF.

CDR3 protein: CASSQGQVNEKLFF. As DNA, the CDR3 is TGTGCCAGCAGCCAAGGTCAGGTTAATGAAAAACTGTTTTTT. The chain links TRBV14 to TRBJ1-4, with no clear D. Germline V gene sequence: CDR1 SGHDN, CDR2 FVKESK. V was cut by 1 base and J by 4 bases, with 7 bases left in between. The CDR3 runs to 14 residues.

This clone was recorded once. The rearrangement joins TRBV9 to TRBJ1-4, with D possibly TRBD1 on 6 matching bases. Germline V gene lookup returns CDR1 SGDLS and CDR2 YYNGEE. The CDR3 is 13 residues long. V lost 3 bases, J lost 14 bases, and 17 bases lay in between. The CDR3 coding sequence is TGTGCCAGCAGCGCCTCCACGGGGGGGCTGCTGTTTTTT. Amino acid sequence: CASSASTGGLLFF.

This chain joins TRBV2 and TRBJ1-2, with D possibly being TRBD1 (6 bases). The CDR3 is 14 residues long. V lost 7 bases, J lost 4 bases, and 16 bases lay in between. The germline V gene encodes CDR1 SNHLY and CDR2 FYNNEI. The CDR3 DNA reads TGTGCCAGCACCATACAGGGCCTCGGCTATGGCTACACCTTC. Residues: CASTIQGLGYGYTF.

V usage is TRBV19 and J usage is TRBJ1-1; TRBD1 matches 7 bases. The CDR3 contains 16 residues. Germline loops: CDR1 LNHDA, CDR2 SQIVND (reference sequence). With 3 bases clipped from V and 1 base from J, the junction kept 8 bases outside the gene matches. CDR3 in amino acids: CASSMDGTAGNTEAFF. For the CDR3, the DNA is TGTGCCAGTAGTATGGACGGGACAGCCGGGAACACTGAAGCTTTCTTT.

Only a few counts were recorded for this clone. The chain is built from TRBV6-1 and TRBJ1-2; 11 bases line up with TRBD1. Germline-derived CDR1 and CDR2 are MNHNS and SASEGT. The V gene end was trimmed by 6 bases and the J gene end by 6 bases; junction bases not matched to a gene: 6. This CDR3 has 14 amino acids. The CDR3 protein is CASRAGTGGNGYTF. The DNA for the CDR3 is TGTGCCAGCAGGGCAGGGACAGGGGGAAATGGCTACACCTTC.

The chain uses TRBV10-1 and TRBJ2-1; TRBD2 is a possible D gene (6 bases). The germline gives CDR1 WNHNN, CDR2 SYGVQD (reference sequence). Trimming cost V 2 bases and J 5 bases, with 19 bases left between them. The length of the CDR3 is 17 residues. The CDR3 is CASSEGAGLTRNNEQFF. CDR3 nucleotide sequence: TGCGCCAGCAGTGAGGGGGCGGGACTGACCCGTAACAATGAGCAGTTCTTC.

This chain joins TRBV28 and TRBJ2-1; possible D gene TRBD1, 5 bases. This CDR3 comprises 19 residues. Per germline, CDR1 MDHEN and CDR2 SYDVKM. V was pared by 1 base and J by 4 bases, with 23 bases between. The CDR3 sequence: CASSLSASEVPRVYNEQFF. The DNA for the CDR3 is TGTGCCAGCAGTTTATCGGCTAGTGAAGTCCCCAGGGTATACAATGAGCAGTTCTTC.

This clone occurred a few times. Other DNA sequences in this sample translate to the same CDR3. The chain carries TRBV4-3 and TRBJ1-2; 7 bases agree with TRBD1. CDR3 length: 15 residues. Germline CDR1 LGHNA, CDR2 YSLEER. With V trimmed by 3 bases and J by 2 bases, 6 bases remained unmatched. The CDR3 bases are TGCGCCAGCAGCCAGGACCTCAGGGGGAACTATGGCTACACCTTC. Protein product: CASSQDLRGNYGYTF.

The CDR3 DNA reads TGCGCCAGCAGTGACCAAGGACAGGACCGCTCCTACGAGCAGTACTTC. Translating it yields CASSDQGQDRSYEQYF. V gene TRBV10-1 combines with J gene TRBJ2-7; 7 bases are a match to TRBD1. The germline CDR1 and CDR2 sequences are WNHNN and SYGVQD (reference sequence). The CDR3 covers 16 residues. The V segment lost 3 bases and the J segment 0 bases; nucleotides outside the gene matches: 8.

The table lists this clone with a few counts. The V gene is TRBV4-3, the J gene TRBJ2-1; D is unclear. Germline assignment: CDR1 LGHNA and CDR2 YSLEER. The CDR3 loop spans 14 amino acids. With 1 base removed from V and 8 bases from J, the gap between germline ends came to 12 bases. The chain's CDR3 is CASSQGLYLDEQFF. CDR3 nucleotide sequence: TGCGCCAGCAGCCAAGGACTTTATCTCGATGAGCAGTTCTTC.

The chain employs TRBV10-2 and TRBJ1-5; TRBD1 might be the D (5 bases). V was trimmed by 2 bases and J by 6 bases, leaving 8 bases between them. This CDR3 is built from 13 residues. The germline V gene has CDR1 WSHSY and CDR2 SAAADI. As DNA, the CDR3 is TGCGCCAGCAGTGAGCAAGGGGTTCAGCCCCAGCATTTT. This codes for CASSEQGVQPQHF.

This chain joins TRBV7-8 and TRBJ2-5; 7 bases fit TRBD2. Matching the DNA end better, TRBJ2-7 makes the J call doubtful. This CDR3 has 17 residues. CDR1 is SGHVS and CDR2 is FQNEAQ in the germline V gene. The CDR3 nucleotides read TGTGCCAGCAGCTTAGGGAGGCGGGCTAGCGGATTCTACGAGCAGTACTTC. Its protein is CASSLGRRASGFYEQYF.